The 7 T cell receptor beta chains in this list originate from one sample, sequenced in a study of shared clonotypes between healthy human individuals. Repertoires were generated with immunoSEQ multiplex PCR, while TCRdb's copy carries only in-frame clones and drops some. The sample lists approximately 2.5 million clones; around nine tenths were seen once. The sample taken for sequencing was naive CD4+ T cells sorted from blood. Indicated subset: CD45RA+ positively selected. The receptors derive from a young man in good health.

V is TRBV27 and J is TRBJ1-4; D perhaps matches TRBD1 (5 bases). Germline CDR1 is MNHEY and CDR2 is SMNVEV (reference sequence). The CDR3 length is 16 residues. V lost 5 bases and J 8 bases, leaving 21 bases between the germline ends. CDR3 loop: CASSPSSSGVGEKLFF. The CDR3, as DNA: TGTGCCAGCAGTCCCTCCTCGTCGGGGGTTGGCGAAAAACTGTTTTTT.

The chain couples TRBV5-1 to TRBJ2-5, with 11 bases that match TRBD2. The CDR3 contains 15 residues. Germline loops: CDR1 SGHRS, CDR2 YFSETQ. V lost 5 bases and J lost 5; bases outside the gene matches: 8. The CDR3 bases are TGCGCCAGCAGTCTAGCGGGGGGTCCGTGGGAGACCCAGTACTTC. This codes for CASSLAGGPWETQYF. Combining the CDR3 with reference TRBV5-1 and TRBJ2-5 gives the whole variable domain KAGVTQTPRYLIKTRGQQVTLSCSPISGHRSVSWYQQTPGQGLQFLFEYFSETQRNKGNFPGRFSGRQFSNSRSEMNVSTLELGDSALYLCASSLAGGPWETQYFGPGTRLLVL.

CDR3 nucleotide sequence: TGCGCCAGCAGCCGGGGCTCTAGCGGCACAGATACGCAGTATTTT. It yields the protein CASSRGSSGTDTQYF. The chain recombines TRBV5-1 with TRBJ2-3; tentative D call: TRBD2 (6 bases). Trimming took off 4 bases at V and 1 base at J, with 13 bases between the two ends. The CDR3 is 15 amino acids. Germline V CDR1 and CDR2: SGHRS, YFSETQ.

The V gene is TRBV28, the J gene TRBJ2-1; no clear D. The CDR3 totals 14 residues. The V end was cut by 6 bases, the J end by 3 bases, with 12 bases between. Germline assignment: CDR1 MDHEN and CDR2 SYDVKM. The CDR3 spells CASSSRAFYNEQFF. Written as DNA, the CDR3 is TGTGCCAGCAGCTCCCGGGCCTTCTACAATGAGCAGTTCTTC.

CDR3 loop: CASSLELASGANVLTF. The CDR3 DNA sequence: TGTGCCAGCAGCTTAGAACTAGCGTCTGGGGCCAACGTCCTGACTTTC. The gene calls are TRBV7-2 and TRBJ2-6, with 7 bases lining up with TRBD2. J lost 1 base, V lost 1 base, and 1 base had no gene match. This CDR3 is built from 16 residues. Germline V gene sequence: CDR1 SGHTA, CDR2 FQGNSA. Filled out from reference TRBV7-2 and TRBJ2-6, the complete variable domain reads GAGVSQSPSNKVTEKGKDVELRCDPISGHTALYWYRQSLGQGLEFLIYFQGNSAPDKSGLPSDRFSAERTGGSVSTLTIQRTQQEDSAVYLCASSLELASGANVLTFGAGSRLTVL.

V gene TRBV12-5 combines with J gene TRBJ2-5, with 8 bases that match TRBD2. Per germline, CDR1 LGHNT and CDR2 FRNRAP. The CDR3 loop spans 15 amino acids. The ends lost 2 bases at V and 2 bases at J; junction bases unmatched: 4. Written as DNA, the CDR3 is TGTGCTAGTGGTTTGCCTACGGGGGGGCAAGAGACCCAGTACTTC. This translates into CASGLPTGGQETQYF.

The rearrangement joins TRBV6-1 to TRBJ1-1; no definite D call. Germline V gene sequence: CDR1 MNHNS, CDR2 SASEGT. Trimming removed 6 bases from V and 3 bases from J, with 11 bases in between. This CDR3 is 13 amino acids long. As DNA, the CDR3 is TGTGCCAGCAGCCGTGACGGTTACACTGAAGCTTTCTTT. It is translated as CASSRDGYTEAFF.